One sample yielded the 31 T cell receptor beta chains listed below, sequenced in a study of human T cells and chemical hapten exposure. The time point is: pre-sensitization, week 0. Treatment meaning: therapeutic diphenylcyclopropenone sensitization with weekly scalp DPC. TCRdb reprocessed the RACE reads with MiXCR, giving one entry per CDR3 protein. Among roughly 88,000 distinct CDR3 sequences listed, approximately 9.9% were seen once. Sample: whole blood, taken in connection with sensitization to the hapten diphenylcyclopropenone (DPC). These receptors all stem from a woman aged 40 to 50 with alopecia areata. Some clones in this sample may be carry-over from other donors' samples.

A note on this clonotype: This CDR3 is missing its conserved last phenylalanine or tryptophan, likely due to a read error. The gene calls are TRBV5-1 and TRBJ1-2; maybe TRBD1 (6 bases). V was pared by 5 bases and J by 6 bases, with 20 bases between. Germline V gene sequence: CDR1 SGHRS, CDR2 YFSETQ. This CDR3 has 15 amino acids. The CDR3 DNA follows: TGCGCCAGCAGTCCCCAGCCAACAGGGATGAATGGCTACACCTAC. It yields the protein CASSPQPTGMNGYTY.

This clonotype has a count of ten or more. The J gene is TRBJ2-4, the V gene TRBV7-6, with D perhaps matching TRBD2 (5 bases). Germline V gives CDR1 SGHVS, CDR2 FNYEAQ. Trimming took 5 bases from V and 9 from J, leaving 20 bases between them. The CDR3 contains 15 residues. The CDR3 reads CASSRHTRQEGIQYF. The CDR3, as DNA: TGTGCCAGCAGCCGGCACACGAGACAAGAGGGCATTCAGTACTTC.

The sample holds many counts of this clonotype. The chain joins TRBV20-1 to TRBJ2-1; 11 nucleotides match TRBD2. V shed 4 bases and J 3 bases; nucleotides not matched to a gene: 8. This CDR3 contains 16 residues. Per germline, CDR1 DFQATT and CDR2 SNEGSKA (reference sequence). CDR3 loop: CSANRGTSGYYNEQFF. In DNA form, the CDR3 reads TGCAGTGCTAACCGCGGGACTAGCGGCTACTACAATGAGCAGTTCTTC.

This clonotype was counted many times. The genes are TRBV4-3 and TRBJ2-6; D remains unclear. Germline CDR1 and CDR2: LGHNA and YSLEER. Trimming stripped 1 base from V and 3 bases from J, with 13 bases between. The CDR3 is 17 amino acids. CDR3 coding DNA: TGCGCCAGCAGCCAAGGACTTCTCATCGGTGGGGCCAACGTCCTGACTTTC. It specifies CASSQGLLIGGANVLTF.

The chain carries TRBV12-3 or TRBV12-4 and TRBJ1-1, with a tentative D call TRBD1 (5 bases). The CDR3 is made up of 13 amino acids. Trimming took 6 bases from V and 1 from J, leaving 9 bases between them. CDR3 sequence: CASSRDGNTEAFF. The CDR3 bases are TGTGCCAGCAGCCGGGACGGGAACACTGAAGCTTTCTTT.

This sequence joins TRBV10-3 and TRBJ2-3, with D unresolved. Germline V gene lookup returns CDR1 ENHRY and CDR2 SYGVKD. Trimming left V 6 bases short and J 1 base short, with 17 bases between. CDR3 size: 16 residues. In DNA form, the CDR3 reads TGTGCCATCAGAAAGGCTAAGACAATTGGCACAGATACGCAGTATTTT. Translated: CAIRKAKTIGTDTQYF.

The genes are TRBV20-1 and TRBJ1-2; D remains unclear. CDR1 and CDR2 from the germline V gene are DFQATT and SNEGSKA (reference sequence). V gave up 3 bases and J gave up 2 bases, with 13 bases separating them. This CDR3 region has 14 residues. The CDR3 DNA reads as TGCAGTGCTAGTCCCCAGGTGGGCAACTATGGCTACACCTTC. This translates into CSASPQVGNYGYTF.

The CDR3: CASRSGVGSYNEQFF. CDR3 DNA: TGTGCCAGCCGGAGCGGGGTTGGCTCCTACAATGAGCAGTTCTTC. The chain employs TRBV6-2 or TRBV6-3 and TRBJ2-1; 7 bases line up with TRBD2. Germline values: CDR1 MNHEY, CDR2 SVGEGT. Trimming took 8 bases from V and 0 from J; bases not matched to a gene: 7. The CDR3 totals 15 residues.

The sample holds many counts of this clonotype. The V call is TRBV28, the J call TRBJ2-7; D possibly corresponds to TRBD1 (6 bases). Germline CDR1 and CDR2: MDHEN and SYDVKM. V was clipped by 6 bases and J by 2 bases, with 11 bases between them. The CDR3 consists of 13 residues. The CDR3 sequence: CASSPGQTYEQYF. For the CDR3, the DNA is TGTGCCAGCAGCCCCGGACAGACCTACGAGCAGTACTTC.

In its sample, this clonotype was seen many times. The chain links TRBV19 to TRBJ1-6; 7 positions agree with TRBD1. Germline CDR1 and CDR2: LNHDA and SQIVND (reference sequence). V dropped 3 bases and J dropped 7; count of bases not matched to a gene: 6. The CDR3 spans 15 residues. The CDR3 spells CASSIGQVSNSPLHF. CDR3 nucleotides: TGTGCCAGTAGTATCGGACAGGTCTCGAATTCACCCCTCCACTTT.

This rearrangement joins TRBV2 to TRBJ1-2; D not resolved. The CDR3 is made up of 15 amino acids. The germline V gene has CDR1 SNHLY and CDR2 FYNNEI. The V end lost 4 bases, the J end lost 5 bases, and 17 bases lay between the germline ends. Here the CDR3 reads CASSGTPQPFYGYTF. CDR3 bases: TGTGCCAGCAGTGGTACCCCGCAGCCTTTTTATGGCTACACCTTC.

This clonotype was detected many times. This sequence joins TRBV7-9 and TRBJ2-1; D call uncertain. V was cut by 5 bases and J by 6 bases, with 20 bases left in between. Germline CDR1 and CDR2: SEHNR and FQNEAQ (reference sequence). The length of the CDR3 is 16 residues. CDR3 loop: CASSRPGAPGSNEQFF. In DNA form, the CDR3 reads TGTGCCAGCAGCCGCCCTGGAGCCCCCGGCAGCAATGAGCAGTTCTTC.

This clonotype was recorded a few times. CDR3 in DNA: TGTGCCAGCACCCCCGCCGGGCCTCAAGAGACCCAGTACTTC. It yields the protein CASTPAGPQETQYF. The chain carries TRBV6-5 and TRBJ2-5, with D unclear. With 7 bases removed from V and 2 bases from J, the gap between germline ends came to 14 bases. The length of the CDR3 is 14 residues. Germline V CDR1 and CDR2: MNHEY, SVGAGI.

This rearrangement joins TRBV2 to TRBJ2-5; weak D call: TRBD2 (5 bases). CDR1 and CDR2 from the germline V gene are SNHLY and FYNNEI. This CDR3 has 15 residues. The V and J ends lost 4 bases and 2 bases respectively, with 14 bases between them. CDR3 DNA sequence: TGTGCCAGCAGTGGTGCAGGCGGGCGACAAGAGACCCAGTACTTC. Its translation is CASSGAGGRQETQYF.

This clonotype was counted a few times. The chain has TRBV4-2 and TRBJ2-1; 8 positions agree with TRBD2. The V gene's germline CDR1 is LGHNA and CDR2 YNFKEQ. The J segment lost 6 bases and the V segment lost 2 bases, leaving 12 bases of the junction unmatched. CDR3 length: 17 residues. The CDR3 bases are TGTGCCAGCAGCCAATCTCCCGCGGGCGGGGGGACCAATGAGCAGTTCTTC. It translates to CASSQSPAGGGTNEQFF.

This clonotype was counted ten times or more. This chain joins TRBV4-2 and TRBJ2-7; tentatively, D is TRBD1 (5 bases). The CDR3 has 13 amino acids. Per germline, CDR1 LGHNA and CDR2 YNFKEQ. The V gene lost 0 bases and the J gene lost 6 bases, with 9 bases spanning the gap. The CDR3 protein is CASSQEFQGEQYF. The CDR3 DNA follows: TGTGCCAGCAGCCAAGAGTTCCAGGGCGAGCAGTACTTC.

Ten or more counts support this clonotype. The J gene is TRBJ1-2, the V gene TRBV5-6; weak D call: TRBD1 (5 bases). Germline values: CDR1 SGHDT, CDR2 YYEEEE. This CDR3 contains 12 residues. Trimming cost V 0 bases and J 8 bases, with 8 bases left between them. CDR3 bases: TGTGCCAGCAGCTTGGGGGGCGTCGGCTACACCTTC. Its protein product is CASSLGGVGYTF. Variable domain in full (rest from reference TRBV5-6 and TRBJ1-2): DAGVTQSPTHLIKTRGQQVTLRCSPKSGHDTVSWYQQALGQGPQFIFQYYEEEERQRGNFPDRFSGHQFPNYSSELNVNALLLGDSALYLCASSLGGVGYTFGSGTRLTVV.

This clonotype has ten or more counts. The chain couples TRBV6-5 to TRBJ2-7; TRBD1 aligns across 9 bases. Germline V gives CDR1 MNHEY, CDR2 SVGAGI. The CDR3 sequence is 13 residues long. V lost 6 bases and J lost 5; bases outside the gene matches: 5. CDR3 loop: CASRDRGVDEQYF. The CDR3 bases are TGTGCCAGCAGGGACAGGGGTGTCGACGAGCAGTACTTC.

This chain joins TRBV12-3 or TRBV12-4 and TRBJ2-2; the D is unclear. V was shortened by 5 bases and J by 9 bases, with 10 bases between the two germline ends. This CDR3 is 12 amino acids long. CDR3 sequence: CASSLPPRELFF. CDR3 coding DNA: TGTGCCAGCAGTCTACCCCCCAGGGAGCTGTTTTTT.

This clonotype showed up many times. This rearrangement joins TRBV7-2 to TRBJ1-5, with D unclear. The CDR3 runs to 13 residues. Trimming removed 2 bases at V and 1 base at J, with 3 bases between. Germline V gene data show CDR1 as SGHTA and CDR2 as FQGNSA. CDR3 sequence: CASSLRSNQPQHF. CDR3 coding DNA: TGTGCCAGCAGCTTACGCAGCAATCAGCCCCAGCATTTT.

A few counts support this clonotype. The chain combines TRBV29-1 with TRBJ1-5; D not certain. CDR1 is SQVTM and CDR2 is ANQGSEA in the germline V gene. The length of the CDR3 is 11 residues. V gave up 4 bases and J gave up 4 bases, with 5 bases separating them. CDR3 bases: TGCAGCGTTGGCGGAAATCAGCCCCAGCATTTT. It specifies CSVGGNQPQHF.

This clonotype has ten or more counts. The chain employs TRBV7-8 and TRBJ2-1; 9 nucleotides agree with TRBD2. V dropped 6 bases and J dropped 5; count of bases not matched to a gene: 5. The CDR3 has 14 amino acids. CDR1 is SGHVS and CDR2 is FQNEAQ in the germline V gene. This chain's CDR3 is CASRPGTSNNEQFF. The CDR3, as DNA: TGTGCCAGCAGACCCGGGACTAGCAACAATGAGCAGTTCTTC. The full variable domain, in which reference TRBV7-8 and TRBJ2-1 provide the parts outside the CDR3, is GAGVSQSPRYKVAKRGQDVALRCDPISGHVSLFWYQQALGQGPEFLTYFQNEAQLDKSGLPSDRFFAERPEGSVSTLKIQRTQQEDSAVYLCASRPGTSNNEQFFGPGTRLTVL.

The CDR3 DNA follows: TGTGCCAGCTCACCCCCGCCCGGGACAGGGAGAAACACCATATATTTT. The encoded protein is CASSPPPGTGRNTIYF. The chain employs TRBV18 and TRBJ1-3; TRBD1 matches 9 bases. V was pared by 3 bases and J by 5 bases, with 8 bases of the junction left unmatched. CDR3 length: 16 amino acids. Germline V gene data show CDR1 as KGHSH and CDR2 as LQKENI.

The chain combines TRBV5-1 with TRBJ2-7; 9 bases line up with TRBD1. The CDR3 runs 16 residues. Germline V CDR1 and CDR2: SGHRS, YFSETQ. J gave up 2 bases and V 4 bases, and 10 bases lay outside the gene matches. CDR3 sequence reads: CASSPRGQGHTYEQYF. The CDR3 DNA reads TGCGCCAGCAGCCCGCGGGGACAGGGTCACACCTACGAGCAGTACTTC.

This clonotype was seen a few times. V is TRBV6-4 and J is TRBJ1-2; D possibly corresponds to TRBD1 (5 bases). CDR3 length equals 12 residues. The V end lost 8 bases, the J end lost 4 bases, and 11 bases lay between the germline ends. Germline CDR1 is MRHNA and CDR2 is SNTAGT. The CDR3 spells CASAPGGYGYTF. The CDR3 coding sequence is TGTGCCAGCGCTCCGGGGGGCTATGGCTACACCTTC.

This chain connects TRBV28 to TRBJ2-1; 8 positions match TRBD2. V was pared by 6 bases and J by 2 bases, with 9 bases of the junction left unmatched. The CDR3 has 16 residues. Germline lookup yields CDR1 MDHEN and CDR2 SYDVKM. The CDR3 DNA follows: TGTGCCAGCAGCCGACTACTAGCGGAGACCTACAATGAGCAGTTCTTC. Residues: CASSRLLAETYNEQFF.

This clonotype appeared many times. The chain couples TRBV10-3 to TRBJ1-2, with D hard to call. With 8 bases removed from V and 1 base from J, the gap between germline ends came to 8 bases. This CDR3 has 12 residues. CDR1 is ENHRY, CDR2 SYGVKD, per germline. The CDR3 DNA is TGTGCCATCGCCGGGCTTAACTATGGCTACACCTTC. It yields the protein CAIAGLNYGYTF.

The chain joins TRBV4-3 to TRBJ2-7; D unresolved. V lost 2 bases, J lost 0 bases, and 11 bases lay in between. This CDR3 contains 15 residues. From germline, CDR1 is LGHNA and CDR2 YSLEER. CDR3 sequence (DNA): TGCGCCAGCAGCCAATCGGATGTTTACTCCTACGAGCAGTACTTC. Encoded protein: CASSQSDVYSYEQYF.

This clonotype turned up a few times. The chain joins TRBV7-8 to TRBJ1-2, with TRBD1 matching 7 bases. V lost 3 bases to trimming and J lost 6 bases; unmatched junction nucleotides: 1. This CDR3 is 12 amino acids long. CDR1 is SGHVS, CDR2 FQNEAQ, per germline. The CDR3 is CASSFRGDGYTF. CDR3 nucleotide sequence: TGTGCCAGCAGCTTCAGGGGGGATGGCTACACCTTC.

This clonotype was detected ten times or more. The genes are TRBV9 and TRBJ2-7, with TRBD2 identical over 8 bases. CDR1 and CDR2 from the germline V gene are SGDLS and YYNGEE. The CDR3 totals 16 residues. Losses at the gene ends were 4 bases for V and 3 bases for J; bases not matched to a gene: 12. The CDR3 DNA sequence: TGTGCCAGCAGCCCGATGGCTAGCGGGCCGCTCTACGAGCAGTACTTC. Protein product: CASSPMASGPLYEQYF.

There are a few counts of this clonotype. The rearrangement uses TRBV2 and TRBJ2-1; D is perhaps TRBD1 (5 bases). Deletions cut 8 bases from V and 6 bases from J, with 17 bases between. CDR1 is SNHLY and CDR2 is FYNNEI in the germline V gene. The CDR3 has 14 residues. The CDR3 spells CASGARDWGNEQFF. The CDR3 DNA sequence: TGTGCCAGCGGGGCTAGAGATTGGGGCAATGAGCAGTTCTTC.